This T cell receptor (beta chain) was observed in a study of shared clonotypes between healthy human individuals. Germline V lookup: CDR1 KGHSH, CDR2 LQKENI. This CDR3 is 13 amino acids long. V lost 3 bases to trimming and J lost 5 bases, with 8 bases between them. Profiling relied on immunoSEQ multiplex PCR, and the TCRdb table lists in-frame clones only, not all of them. The sample holds roughly 1,000,000 clones, approximately 78% seen once. On this clone itself: This CDR3 is also generated by other DNA sequences in the sample.

The sequenced material came from memory CD4+ T cells from PBMCs. Subset of the sample: CD45RA-negative fraction. The clonotype originates from a young man in good health. Some clones in this sample may be carry-over from other donors' samples. The J gene is TRBJ1-5, the V gene TRBV18; no reliable D call. DNA of the CDR3: TGTGCCAGCTCACCGACGCGAGATCAGCCCCAGCATTTT. This gives the protein CASSPTRDQPQHF.